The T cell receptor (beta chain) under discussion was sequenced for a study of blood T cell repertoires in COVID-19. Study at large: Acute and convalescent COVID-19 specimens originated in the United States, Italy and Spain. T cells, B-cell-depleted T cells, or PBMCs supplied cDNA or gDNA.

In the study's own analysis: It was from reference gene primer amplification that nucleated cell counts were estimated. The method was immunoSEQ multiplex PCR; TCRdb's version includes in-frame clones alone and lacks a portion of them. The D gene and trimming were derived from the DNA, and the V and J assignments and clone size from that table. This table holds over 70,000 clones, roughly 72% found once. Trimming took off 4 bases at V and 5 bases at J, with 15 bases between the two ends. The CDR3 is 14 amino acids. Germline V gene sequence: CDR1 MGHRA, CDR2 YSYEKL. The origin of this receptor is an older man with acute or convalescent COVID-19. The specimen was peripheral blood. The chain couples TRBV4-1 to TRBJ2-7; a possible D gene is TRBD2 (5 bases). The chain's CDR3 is CASSLLTRSNEQYF. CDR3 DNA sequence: TGCGCCAGCAGCCTGTTAACTAGGTCTAACGAGCAGTACTTC.